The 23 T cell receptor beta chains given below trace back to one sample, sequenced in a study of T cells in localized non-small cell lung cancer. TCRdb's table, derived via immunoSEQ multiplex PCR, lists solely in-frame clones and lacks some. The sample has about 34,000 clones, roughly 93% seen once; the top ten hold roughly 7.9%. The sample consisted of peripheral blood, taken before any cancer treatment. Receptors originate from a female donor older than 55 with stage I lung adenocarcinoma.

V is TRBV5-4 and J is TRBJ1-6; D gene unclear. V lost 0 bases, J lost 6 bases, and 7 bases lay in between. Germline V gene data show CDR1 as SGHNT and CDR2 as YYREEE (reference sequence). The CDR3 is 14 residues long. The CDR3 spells CASSLGGFNSPLHF. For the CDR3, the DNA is TGTGCCAGCAGCTTGGGTGGATTTAATTCACCCCTCCACTTT.

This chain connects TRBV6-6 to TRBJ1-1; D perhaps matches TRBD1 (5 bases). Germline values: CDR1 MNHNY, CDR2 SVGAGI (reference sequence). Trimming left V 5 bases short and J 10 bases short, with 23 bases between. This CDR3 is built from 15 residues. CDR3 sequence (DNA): TGTGCCAGCAGTCCGGAGGGGCCGAGTCTTATCGGAGCTTTCTTT. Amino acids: CASSPEGPSLIGAFF.

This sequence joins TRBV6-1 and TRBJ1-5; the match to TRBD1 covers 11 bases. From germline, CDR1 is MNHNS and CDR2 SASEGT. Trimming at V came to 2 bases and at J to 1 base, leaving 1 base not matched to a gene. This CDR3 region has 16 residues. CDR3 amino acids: CASSERDRGSNQPQHF. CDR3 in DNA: TGTGCCAGCAGTGAACGGGACAGGGGGAGCAATCAGCCCCAGCATTTT.

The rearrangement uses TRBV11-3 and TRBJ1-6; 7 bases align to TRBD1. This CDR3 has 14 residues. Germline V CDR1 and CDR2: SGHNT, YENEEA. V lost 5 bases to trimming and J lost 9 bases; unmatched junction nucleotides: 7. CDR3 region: CASSGDRESSPLHF. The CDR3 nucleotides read TGTGCCAGCAGCGGAGACAGGGAAAGTTCACCCCTCCACTTT.

The CDR3 DNA is TGTGCCAGCAGCTTAGCGGTGGGGGGACGGAGCGAGCAGTACTTC. It translates to CASSLAVGGRSEQYF. This chain connects TRBV7-2 to TRBJ2-7, with a tentative D call TRBD2 (6 bases). CDR1 is SGHTA and CDR2 is FQGNSA in the germline V gene. The V end lost 0 bases, the J end lost 6 bases, and 15 bases lay between the germline ends. The CDR3 extends over 15 amino acids. The full variable domain, with the rest looked up from reference TRBV7-2 and TRBJ2-7, is GAGVSQSPSNKVTEKGKDVELRCDPISGHTALYWYRQSLGQGLEFLIYFQGNSAPDKSGLPSDRFSAERTGGSVSTLTIQRTQQEDSAVYLCASSLAVGGRSEQYFGPGTRLTVT.

The CDR3 DNA sequence: TGCGCCAGCAGCTTCAGCGGGCGAGATACGCAGTATTTT. The encoded protein is CASSFSGRDTQYF. This chain links TRBV5-1 with TRBJ2-3; TRBD2 might be the D (6 bases). The CDR3 is made up of 13 amino acids. The V gene lost 2 bases and the J gene lost 5 bases, with 9 bases spanning the gap. Germline V CDR1 and CDR2: SGHRS, YFSETQ. Using reference TRBV5-1 and TRBJ2-3 for the parts outside the CDR3, the full variable domain is KAGVTQTPRYLIKTRGQQVTLSCSPISGHRSVSWYQQTPGQGLQFLFEYFSETQRNKGNFPGRFSGRQFSNSRSEMNVSTLELGDSALYLCASSFSGRDTQYFGPGTRLTVL.

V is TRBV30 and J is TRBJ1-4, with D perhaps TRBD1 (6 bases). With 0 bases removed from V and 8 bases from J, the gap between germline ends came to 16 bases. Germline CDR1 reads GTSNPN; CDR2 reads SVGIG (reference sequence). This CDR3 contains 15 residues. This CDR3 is CAWSVVGGAREKLFF. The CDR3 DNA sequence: TGTGCCTGGAGTGTAGTGGGGGGGGCGCGAGAAAAACTGTTTTTT.

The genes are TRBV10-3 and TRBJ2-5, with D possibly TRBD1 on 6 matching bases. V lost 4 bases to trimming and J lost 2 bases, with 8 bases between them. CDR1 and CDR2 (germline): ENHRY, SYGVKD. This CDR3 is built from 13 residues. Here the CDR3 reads CAISATGQETQYF. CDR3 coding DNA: TGTGCCATCAGTGCGACAGGACAAGAGACCCAGTACTTC.

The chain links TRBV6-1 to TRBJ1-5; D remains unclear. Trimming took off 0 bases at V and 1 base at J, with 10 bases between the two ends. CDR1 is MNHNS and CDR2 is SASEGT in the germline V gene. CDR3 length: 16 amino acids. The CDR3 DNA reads TGTGCCAGCAGTGAAGCATTGCAGCTCAGCAATCAGCCCCAGCATTTT. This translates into CASSEALQLSNQPQHF.

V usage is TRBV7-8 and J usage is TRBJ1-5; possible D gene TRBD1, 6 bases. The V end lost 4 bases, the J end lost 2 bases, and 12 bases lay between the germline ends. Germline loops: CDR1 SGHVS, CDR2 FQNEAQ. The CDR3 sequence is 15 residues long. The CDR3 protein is CASSSTGMGNQPQHF. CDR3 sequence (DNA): TGTGCCAGCAGCTCTACAGGGATGGGCAATCAGCCCCAGCATTTT.

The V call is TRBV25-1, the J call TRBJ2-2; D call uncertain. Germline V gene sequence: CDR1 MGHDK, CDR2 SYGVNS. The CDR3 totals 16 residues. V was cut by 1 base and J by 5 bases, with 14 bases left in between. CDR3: CASSESHGVGTGELFF. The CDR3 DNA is TGTGCCAGCAGTGAATCCCATGGGGTGGGGACCGGGGAGCTGTTTTTT.

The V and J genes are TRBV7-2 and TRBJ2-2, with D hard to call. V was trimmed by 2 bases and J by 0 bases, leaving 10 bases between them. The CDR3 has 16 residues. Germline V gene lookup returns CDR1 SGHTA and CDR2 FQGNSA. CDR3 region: CASSLSPYANTGELFF. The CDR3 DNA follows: TGTGCCAGCAGCTTAAGTCCCTACGCGAACACCGGGGAGCTGTTTTTT.

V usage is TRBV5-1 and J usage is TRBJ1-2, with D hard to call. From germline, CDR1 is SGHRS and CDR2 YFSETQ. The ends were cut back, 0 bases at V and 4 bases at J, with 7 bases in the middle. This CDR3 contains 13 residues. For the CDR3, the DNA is TGCGCCAGCAGCTTGGGGTCAGCCTATGGCTACACCTTC. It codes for CASSLGSAYGYTF.

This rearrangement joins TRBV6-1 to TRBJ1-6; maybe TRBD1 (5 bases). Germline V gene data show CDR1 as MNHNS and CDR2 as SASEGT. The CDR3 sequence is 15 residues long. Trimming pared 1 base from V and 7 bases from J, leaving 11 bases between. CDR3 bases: TGTGCCAGCAGTGAAGTCGACAGAAGGAATTCACCCCTCCACTTT. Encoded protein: CASSEVDRRNSPLHF.

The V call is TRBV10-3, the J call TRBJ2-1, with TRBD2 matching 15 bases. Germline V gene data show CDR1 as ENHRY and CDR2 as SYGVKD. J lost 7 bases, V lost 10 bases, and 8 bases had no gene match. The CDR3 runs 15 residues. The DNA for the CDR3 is TGTGCCACCCAAGTAGGGACTAGCGGGAGGAATGAGCAGTTCTTC. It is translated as CATQVGTSGRNEQFF.

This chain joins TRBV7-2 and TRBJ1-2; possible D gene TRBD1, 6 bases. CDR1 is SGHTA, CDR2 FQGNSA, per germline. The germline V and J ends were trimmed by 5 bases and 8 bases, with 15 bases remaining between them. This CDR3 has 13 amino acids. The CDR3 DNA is TGTGCCAGCAGCCCAGAGGGGGTTGGGGGCTACACCTTC. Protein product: CASSPEGVGGYTF.

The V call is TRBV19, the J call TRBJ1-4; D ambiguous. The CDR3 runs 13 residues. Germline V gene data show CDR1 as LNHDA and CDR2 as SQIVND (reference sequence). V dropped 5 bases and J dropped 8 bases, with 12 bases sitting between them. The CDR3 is CASSYLTGEKLFF. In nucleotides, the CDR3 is TGTGCCAGTAGTTACCTGACGGGGGAAAAACTGTTTTTT.

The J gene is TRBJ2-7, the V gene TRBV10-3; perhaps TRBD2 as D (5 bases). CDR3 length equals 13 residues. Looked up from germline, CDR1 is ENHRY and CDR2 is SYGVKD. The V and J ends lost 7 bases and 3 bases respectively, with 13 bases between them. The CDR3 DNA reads TGTGCCATCAACTCCTTGAGGGACTACGAGCAGTACTTC. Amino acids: CAINSLRDYEQYF.

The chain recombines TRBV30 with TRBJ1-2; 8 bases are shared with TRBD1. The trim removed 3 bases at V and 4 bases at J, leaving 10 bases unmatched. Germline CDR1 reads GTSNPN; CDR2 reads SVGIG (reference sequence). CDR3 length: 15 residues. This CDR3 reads CAWRGVDRGVYGYTF. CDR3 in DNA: TGTGCCTGGAGGGGAGTAGACAGGGGAGTCTATGGCTACACCTTC.

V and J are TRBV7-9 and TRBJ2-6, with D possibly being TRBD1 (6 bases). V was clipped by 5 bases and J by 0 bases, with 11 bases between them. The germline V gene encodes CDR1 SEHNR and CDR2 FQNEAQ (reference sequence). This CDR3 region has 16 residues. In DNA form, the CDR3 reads TGTGCCAGCAGCCTACAGGGTAGCTCTGGGGCCAACGTCCTGACTTTC. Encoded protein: CASSLQGSSGANVLTF.

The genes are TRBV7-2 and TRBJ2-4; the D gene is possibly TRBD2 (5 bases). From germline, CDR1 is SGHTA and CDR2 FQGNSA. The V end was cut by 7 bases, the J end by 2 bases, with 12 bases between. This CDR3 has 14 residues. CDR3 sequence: CASTLGGSKNIQYF. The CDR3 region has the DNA TGTGCCAGCACCCTAGGAGGTTCCAAAAACATTCAGTACTTC.

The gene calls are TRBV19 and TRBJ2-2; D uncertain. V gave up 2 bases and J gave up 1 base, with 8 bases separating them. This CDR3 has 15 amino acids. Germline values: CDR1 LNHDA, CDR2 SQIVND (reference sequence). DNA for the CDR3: TGTGCCAGTAGTATAATTGATAGGAACACCGGGGAGCTGTTTTTT. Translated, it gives CASSIIDRNTGELFF.

CDR3 in amino acids: CASSIPKLGQGNQPQHF. In DNA form, the CDR3 reads TGTGCCAGTAGTATACCAAAGTTGGGGCAGGGCAATCAGCCCCAGCATTTT. The rearrangement links TRBV19 to TRBJ1-5, with a tentative D call TRBD1 (5 bases). Germline V lookup: CDR1 LNHDA, CDR2 SQIVND (reference sequence). There are 17 residues in the CDR3. Trimming took off 2 bases at V and 2 bases at J, with 16 bases between the two ends.